A single sample is the source of the 4 T cell receptor beta chains below, sequenced in a study of T cell changes during pregnancy in multiple sclerosis. Assay used: immunoSEQ multiplex PCR; TCRdb lists only in-frame clones, some missing. The sample holds 30,000 to 45,000 clones; about 92% are singletons and the top ten take around a quarter. The sequences come from CD8+ T cells from peripheral blood mononuclear cells, collected before pregnancy. These receptors came from a female donor with multiple sclerosis, enrolled in a pregnancy study.

This chain joins TRBV28 and TRBJ2-4; D is possibly TRBD2 (5 bases). V lost 5 bases, J lost 4 bases, and 15 bases lay in between. This CDR3 is 15 amino acids long. Germline loops: CDR1 MDHEN, CDR2 SYDVKM. CDR3 nucleotides: TGTGCCAGCAGTCATCGGGGATCCATAAAAAACATTCAGTACTTC. Protein: CASSHRGSIKNIQYF.

The CDR3 is CASSLPLQGAYEQYF. DNA of the CDR3: TGTGCCAGCAGTTTACCCCTCCAGGGTGCCTACGAGCAGTACTTC. The chain recombines TRBV28 with TRBJ2-7; a weak D match, TRBD1 (5 bases). Trimming removed 2 bases at V and 2 bases at J, with 13 bases between. Per germline, CDR1 MDHEN and CDR2 SYDVKM. The CDR3 has 15 amino acids.

V is TRBV11-2 and J is TRBJ2-7; D is unclear. The ends were cut back, 0 bases at V and 6 bases at J, with 18 bases in the middle. The germline CDR1 and CDR2 sequences are SGHAT and FQNNGV. This CDR3 spans 16 amino acids. The CDR3 sequence is CASSLDRLGSGSEQYF. CDR3 DNA: TGTGCCAGCAGCTTAGATCGGTTGGGTTCAGGAAGCGAGCAGTACTTC.

The chain joins TRBV15 to TRBJ2-1, with D possibly matching TRBD2 (5 bases). The V end lost 3 bases, the J end lost 3 bases, and 6 bases lay between the germline ends. Germline V gene data show CDR1 as LNHNV and CDR2 as YYDKDF (reference sequence). CDR3 size: 13 residues. The CDR3 DNA follows: TGTGCCACCAGCAGGGACTTCTACAATGAGCAGTTCTTC. Residues: CATSRDFYNEQFF.